The rows below give T cell receptor beta chains drawn from one sample of a study of human T cells and chemical hapten exposure. TCRdb reanalysed the RACE reads using MiXCR and keeps one entry per CDR3 protein. Of fewer than 300,000 distinct CDR3 sequences in the sample, 7.5% to 9% were seen once. Sequencing used whole blood, obtained in connection with sensitization to the hapten diphenylcyclopropenone (DPC). The receptors stem from a man aged 18-30 years with alopecia areata. Some clones in this sample may be carry-over from other donors' samples. Each CDR3 is given with its conserved first and last residue. The D gene is left open where the match is weak. The size of a clone is reported for some rows only, either as once, few or many, or as a class for expanded clones.

clone_size: few; j_call: TRBJ2-4; v_call: TRBV12-2; d_call: -; cdr3_aa: CASRFPGRGGPIAKNIQYF; cdr3_nt: TGTGCAAGTCGCTTCCCGGGCAGAGGGGGCCCTATAGCCAAAAACATTCAGTACTTC
clone_size: -; j_call: TRBJ1-2; v_call: TRBV27; d_call: -; cdr3_aa: CASRKDSPYYGYTF; cdr3_nt: TGTGCCAGCCGGAAGGACTCTCCTTACTATGGCTACACCTTC
clone_size: -; j_call: TRBJ2-1; v_call: TRBV12-3/TRBV12-4; d_call: TRBD2; cdr3_aa: CASSLAGGPIEQFF; cdr3_nt: TGTGCCAGCAGCTTAGCGGGGGGGCCTATTGAGCAGTTCTTC
clone_size: -; j_call: TRBJ2-2; v_call: TRBV20-1; d_call: -; cdr3_aa: CSASFPPGRSGELFF; cdr3_nt: TGCAGTGCTAGTTTCCCCCCAGGGCGGTCCGGGGAGCTGTTTTTT
clone_size: few; j_call: TRBJ1-2; v_call: TRBV7-9; d_call: -; cdr3_aa: CASSLHPPASNYGYTF; cdr3_nt: TGTGCCAGCAGCTTACACCCCCCCGCTTCTAACTATGGCTACACCTTC
clone_size: -; j_call: TRBJ1-5; v_call: TRBV19; d_call: TRBD1; cdr3_aa: CASSTQTGDNQPQHF; cdr3_nt: TGTGCCAGTAGTACCCAGACAGGGGATAATCAGCCCCAGCATTTT
clone_size: few; j_call: TRBJ2-6; v_call: TRBV3-1; d_call: -; cdr3_aa: CASSQAGALSGANVLTF; cdr3_nt: TGTGCCAGCAGCCAAGCAGGGGCGCTCTCTGGGGCCAACGTCCTGACTTTC
clone_size: -; j_call: TRBJ2-3; v_call: TRBV6-6; d_call: TRBD1; cdr3_aa: CASKGTAADTDTQYF; cdr3_nt: TGTGCCAGCAAAGGGACAGCGGCTGACACAGATACGCAGTATTTT
clone_size: -; j_call: TRBJ2-1; v_call: TRBV12-3/TRBV12-4; d_call: TRBD2; cdr3_aa: CASSLLAGGHNEQFF; cdr3_nt: TGTGCCAGCAGTTTACTAGCGGGGGGGCACAATGAGCAGTTCTTC
clone_size: few; j_call: TRBJ1-1; v_call: TRBV4-2; d_call: TRBD1; cdr3_aa: CASSQDAGGAAEAFF; cdr3_nt: TGTGCCAGCAGCCAAGATGCAGGGGGCGCCGCTGAAGCTTTCTTT
clone_size: many; j_call: TRBJ2-7; v_call: TRBV29-1; d_call: TRBD1; cdr3_aa: CSVARGRGEQYF; cdr3_nt: TGCAGCGTTGCTAGGGGGCGCGGAGAGCAGTACTTC
clone_size: many; j_call: TRBJ1-5; v_call: TRBV4-3; d_call: -; cdr3_aa: CASSLGSNQPQHF; cdr3_nt: TGTGCCAGCAGTTTGGGTAGCAATCAGCCCCAGCATTTT
clone_size: many; j_call: TRBJ2-7; v_call: TRBV7-8; d_call: -; cdr3_aa: CASSRDPRPYEQYF; cdr3_nt: TGTGCCAGCAGCCGGGACCCACGACCCTACGAGCAGTACTTC
clone_size: -; j_call: TRBJ2-3; v_call: TRBV24-1; d_call: TRBD2; cdr3_aa: CATSDFRGVTDTQYF; cdr3_nt: TGTGCCACCAGTGATTTTCGGGGGGTGACAGATACGCAGTATTTT
clone_size: few; j_call: TRBJ2-1; v_call: TRBV5-1; d_call: -; cdr3_aa: CASSGTEYNEQFF; cdr3_nt: TGCGCCAGCAGCGGTACAGAGTACAATGAGCAGTTCTTC
clone_size: few; j_call: TRBJ1-2; v_call: TRBV6-6; d_call: TRBD1; cdr3_aa: CASSYSSGGADGYTF; cdr3_nt: TGTGCCAGCAGTTACTCGTCAGGGGGAGCGGATGGCTACACCTTC
clone_size: few; j_call: TRBJ1-1; v_call: TRBV4-3; d_call: -; cdr3_aa: CASSHDRQAGTEAFF; cdr3_nt: TGCGCCAGCAGCCACGATCGACAGGCTGGCACTGAAGCTTTCTTT
clone_size: -; j_call: TRBJ2-3; v_call: TRBV5-1; d_call: -; cdr3_aa: CASSPERGTDTQYF; cdr3_nt: TGCGCCAGCAGCCCCGAGCGGGGCACAGATACGCAGTATTTT
clone_size: -; j_call: TRBJ2-5; v_call: TRBV5-1; d_call: TRBD1; cdr3_aa: CASSPGQGFGTQYF; cdr3_nt: TGCGCCAGCAGCCCCGGACAGGGGTTTGGGACCCAGTACTTC
clone_size: few; j_call: TRBJ1-4; v_call: TRBV4-2; d_call: -; cdr3_aa: CASSQAPEKLFF; cdr3_nt: TGTGCCAGCAGCCAAGCTCCTGAAAAACTGTTTTTT
clone_size: -; j_call: TRBJ1-2; v_call: TRBV6-1; d_call: -; cdr3_aa: CASSWEVFGYTF; cdr3_nt: TGTGCCAGCAGTTGGGAGGTATTTGGCTACACCTTC
clone_size: many; j_call: TRBJ1-2; v_call: TRBV5-1; d_call: -; cdr3_aa: CASSPQPGEKHGYTF; cdr3_nt: TGCGCCAGCAGCCCTCAACCAGGGGAGAAACATGGCTACACCTTC
clone_size: many; j_call: TRBJ1-4; v_call: TRBV4-1; d_call: -; cdr3_aa: CASSRENQGWDEKLFF; cdr3_nt: TGCGCCAGCAGCCGCGAAAATCAGGGATGGGATGAAAAACTGTTTTTT
clone_size: -; j_call: TRBJ2-3; v_call: TRBV28; d_call: TRBD2; cdr3_aa: CASSFKAGGLDTQYF; cdr3_nt: TGTGCCAGCAGTTTCAAAGCGGGGGGGCTAGATACGCAGTATTTT
clone_size: few; j_call: TRBJ1-1; v_call: TRBV10-3; d_call: -; cdr3_aa: CAGGGRDTEAFF; cdr3_nt: TGTGCGGGAGGGGGTAGGGACACTGAAGCTTTCTTT
clone_size: few; j_call: TRBJ2-3; v_call: TRBV7-2; d_call: -; cdr3_aa: CASSLRRAGRTDTQYF; cdr3_nt: TGTGCCAGCAGCTTAAGGAGGGCAGGGAGGACAGATACGCAGTATTTT
clone_size: many; j_call: TRBJ1-4; v_call: TRBV7-8; d_call: -; cdr3_aa: CASRSLSTGIEKLFF; cdr3_nt: TGTGCCAGCAGATCTCTTTCCACCGGAATAGAAAAACTGTTTTTT
clone_size: -; j_call: TRBJ1-1; v_call: TRBV6-5; d_call: -; cdr3_aa: CASSPQQGDNTEAFF; cdr3_nt: TGTGCCAGCAGTCCTCAACAGGGAGATAACACTGAAGCTTTCTTT
clone_size: few; j_call: TRBJ2-2; v_call: TRBV4-1; d_call: -; cdr3_aa: CASSQEGASVGELFF; cdr3_nt: TGCGCCAGCAGCCAAGAAGGGGCGAGCGTGGGGGAGCTGTTTTTT
clone_size: many; j_call: TRBJ2-6; v_call: TRBV27; d_call: TRBD2; cdr3_aa: CASSLWASGTSGANVLTF; cdr3_nt: TGTGCCAGCAGTTTATGGGCTAGCGGAACCTCTGGGGCCAACGTCCTGACTTTC